The T cell receptor beta chain described here comes from a study of human T cells and chemical hapten exposure. The table lists this clonotype with many counts. Time point here: patch test 3, about 24 weeks after DPC sensitization. Treatment in this sample: therapeutic diphenylcyclopropenone sensitization with weekly scalp DPC. The total RNA was obtained from whole blood that was not fractionated. A single record per CDR3 protein comes from TCRdb applying MiXCR to the RACE reads. The table records 95,000 to 150,000 distinct CDR3 sequences, roughly 12% of them present only once. This TCR derives from a woman in her forties or fifties with alopecia areata. Some clones in this sample may be carry-over from other donors' samples. Material: whole blood, obtained in connection with sensitization to the hapten diphenylcyclopropenone (DPC).

CDR3 region: CASRAGTNTGELFF. The CDR3 DNA is TGCGCCAGCAGAGCGGGAACGAACACCGGGGAGCTGTTTTTT. The V call is TRBV10-1, the J call TRBJ2-2; TRBD2 matches 7 bases. Germline trimming cut 6 bases from V and 0 bases from J; bases unmatched to any gene: 1. The germline gives CDR1 WNHNN, CDR2 SYGVQD (reference sequence). The CDR3 has 14 residues.